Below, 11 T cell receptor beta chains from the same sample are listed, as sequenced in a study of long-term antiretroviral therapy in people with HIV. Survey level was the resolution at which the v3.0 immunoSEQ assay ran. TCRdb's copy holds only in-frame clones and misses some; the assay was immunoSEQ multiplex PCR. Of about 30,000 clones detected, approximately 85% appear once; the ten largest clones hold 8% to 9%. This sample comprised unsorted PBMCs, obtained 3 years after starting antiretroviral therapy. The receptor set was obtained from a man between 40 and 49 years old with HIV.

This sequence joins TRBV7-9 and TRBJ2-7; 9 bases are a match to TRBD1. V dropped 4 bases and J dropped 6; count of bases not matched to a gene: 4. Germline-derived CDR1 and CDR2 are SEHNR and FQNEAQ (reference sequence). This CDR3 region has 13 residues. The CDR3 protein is CASSWDREGEQYF. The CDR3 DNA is TGTGCCAGCAGCTGGGACAGGGAGGGCGAGCAGTACTTC.

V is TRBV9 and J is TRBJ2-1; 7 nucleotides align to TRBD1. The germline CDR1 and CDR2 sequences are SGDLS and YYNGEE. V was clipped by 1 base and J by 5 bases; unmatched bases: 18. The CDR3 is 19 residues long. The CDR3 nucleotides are TGTGCCAGCAGCGTATCACTAATACAGGGGAAGTGGATGGACAATGAGCAGTTCTTC. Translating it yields CASSVSLIQGKWMDNEQFF. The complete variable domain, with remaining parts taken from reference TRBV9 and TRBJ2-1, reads DSGVTQTPKHLITATGQRVTLRCSPRSGDLSVYWYQQSLDQGLQFLIQYYNGEERAKGNILERFSAQQFPDLHSELNLSSLELGDSALYFCASSVSLIQGKWMDNEQFFGPGTRLTVL.

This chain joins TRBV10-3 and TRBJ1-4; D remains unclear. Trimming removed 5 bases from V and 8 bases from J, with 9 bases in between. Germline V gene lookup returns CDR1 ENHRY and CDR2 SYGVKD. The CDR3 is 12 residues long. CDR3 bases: TGTGCCATCAGTCCCCTCGGGGAAAAACTGTTTTTT. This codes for CAISPLGEKLFF.

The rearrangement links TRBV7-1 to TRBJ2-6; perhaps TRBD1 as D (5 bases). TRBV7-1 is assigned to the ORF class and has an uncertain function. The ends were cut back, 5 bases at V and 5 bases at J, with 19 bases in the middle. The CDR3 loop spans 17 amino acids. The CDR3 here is CASSRDQGQSRANVLTF. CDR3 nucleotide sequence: TGTGCCAGCAGCCGTGACCAAGGACAAAGTCGGGCCAACGTCCTGACTTTC.

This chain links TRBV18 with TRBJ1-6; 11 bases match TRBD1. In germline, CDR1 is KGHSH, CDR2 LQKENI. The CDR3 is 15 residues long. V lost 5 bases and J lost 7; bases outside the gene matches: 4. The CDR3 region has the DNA TGTGCCAGCTCAAAGGGACAGGGGGTCAATTCACCCCTCCACTTT. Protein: CASSKGQGVNSPLHF.

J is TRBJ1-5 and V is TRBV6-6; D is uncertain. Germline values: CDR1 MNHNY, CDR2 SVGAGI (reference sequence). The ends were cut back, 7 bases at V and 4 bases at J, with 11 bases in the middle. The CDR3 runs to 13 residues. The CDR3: CASTQDLNQPQHF. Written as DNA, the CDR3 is TGTGCCAGCACCCAAGACCTAAATCAGCCCCAGCATTTT.

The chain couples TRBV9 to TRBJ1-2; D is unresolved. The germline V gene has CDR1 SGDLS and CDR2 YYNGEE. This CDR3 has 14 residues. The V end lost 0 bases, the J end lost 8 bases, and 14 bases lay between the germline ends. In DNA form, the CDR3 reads TGTGCCAGCAGCGTAGGGGGATACGGATGGGGCTACACCTTC. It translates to CASSVGGYGWGYTF. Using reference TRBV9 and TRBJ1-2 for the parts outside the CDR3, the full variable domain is DSGVTQTPKHLITATGQRVTLRCSPRSGDLSVYWYQQSLDQGLQFLIQYYNGEERAKGNILERFSAQQFPDLHSELNLSSLELGDSALYFCASSVGGYGWGYTFGSGTRLTVV.

The CDR3 is CASSQFQVMNTEAFF. Written as DNA, the CDR3 is TGCGCCAGCAGCCAATTTCAGGTGATGAACACTGAAGCTTTCTTT. V and J are TRBV4-1 and TRBJ1-1; D is unresolved. The V gene lost 2 bases and the J gene lost 0 bases, with 10 bases spanning the gap. The CDR3 runs to 15 residues. Germline CDR1 MGHRA, CDR2 YSYEKL.

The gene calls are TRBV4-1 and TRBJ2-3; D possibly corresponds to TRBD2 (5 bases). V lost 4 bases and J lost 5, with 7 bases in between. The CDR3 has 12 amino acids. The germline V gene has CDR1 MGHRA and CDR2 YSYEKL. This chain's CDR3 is CASSPEGDTQYF. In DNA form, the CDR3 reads TGCGCCAGCAGCCCAGAGGGAGATACGCAGTATTTT.

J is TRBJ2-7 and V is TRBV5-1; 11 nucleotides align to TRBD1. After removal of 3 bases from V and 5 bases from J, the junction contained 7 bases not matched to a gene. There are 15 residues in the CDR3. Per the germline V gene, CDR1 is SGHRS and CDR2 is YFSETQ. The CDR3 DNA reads TGCGCCAGCAGCTCCTCCGGACAGGGGGCGAACGAGCAGTACTTC. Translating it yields CASSSSGQGANEQYF.

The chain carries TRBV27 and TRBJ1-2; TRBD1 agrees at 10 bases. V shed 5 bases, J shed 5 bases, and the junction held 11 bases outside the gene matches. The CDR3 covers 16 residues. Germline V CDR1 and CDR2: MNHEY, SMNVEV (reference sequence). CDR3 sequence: CASSRQTGGIGYGYTF. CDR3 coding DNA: TGTGCCAGCAGTCGCCAGACAGGGGGCATCGGATATGGCTACACCTTC.